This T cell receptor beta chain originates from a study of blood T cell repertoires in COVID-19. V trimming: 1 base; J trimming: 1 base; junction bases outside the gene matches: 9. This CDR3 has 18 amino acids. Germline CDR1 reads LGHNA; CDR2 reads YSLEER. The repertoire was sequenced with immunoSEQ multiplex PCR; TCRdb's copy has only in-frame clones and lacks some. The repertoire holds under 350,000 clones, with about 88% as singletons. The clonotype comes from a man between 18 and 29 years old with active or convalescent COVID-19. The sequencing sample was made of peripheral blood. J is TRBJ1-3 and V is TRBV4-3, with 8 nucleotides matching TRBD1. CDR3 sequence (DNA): TGCGCCAGCAGCCAAGGGAAGTGGGACAGGTGGTCTGGAAACACCATATATTTT. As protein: CASSQGKWDRWSGNTIYF.